The 10 T cell receptor beta chains below all came from one sample that was sequenced in a study of blood T cells in healthy people across ages. The authors ran a second PCR of 7 to 11 cycles using a sample-barcoded 5' primer and a J-beta primer mix. Each CDR3 protein is one row after TCRdb ran MiXCR on the 5' RACE reads. The sample has roughly 800,000 distinct CDR3 sequences; 58% are singletons. Sequences were obtained from blood. These receptors were taken from a young man in good health.

Notes on this clonotype: One end of the junction does not line up with germline, which may come from a read error. This rearrangement joins TRBV12-3 or TRBV12-4 to TRBJ2-7; the match to TRBD2 covers 11 bases. There are 15 residues in the CDR3. CDR3 sequence reads: CTSTSTTSGSHEQYF. The CDR3, as DNA: TGTACCAGCACTTCGACTACTAGCGGGAGCCATGAGCAGTACTTC.

The V and J genes are TRBV4-3 and TRBJ1-4; no clear D. Trimming took 0 bases from V and 2 from J, leaving 19 bases between them. This CDR3 has 19 residues. Germline V lookup: CDR1 LGHNA, CDR2 YSLEER. The CDR3 spells CASSQDPVGSGGTNEKLFF. The CDR3 region has the DNA TGCGCCAGCAGCCAAGATCCCGTAGGGTCGGGAGGTACTAATGAAAAACTGTTTTTT.

This clonotype came up a few times. V gene TRBV20-1 combines with J gene TRBJ2-1, with 9 bases aligning to TRBD2. Trimming at V came to 1 base and at J to 9 bases, leaving 7 bases not matched to a gene. Germline V lookup: CDR1 DFQATT, CDR2 SNEGSKA (reference sequence). The CDR3 consists of 14 residues. CDR3 residues: CSARGNSGSVEQFF. DNA of the CDR3: TGCAGTGCTAGAGGTAATAGCGGGAGTGTTGAGCAGTTCTTC.

This chain joins TRBV18 and TRBJ2-7; 10 bases are shared with TRBD1. J was trimmed by 7 bases and V by 2 bases; bases with no gene match: 8. The CDR3 is 15 residues long. Looked up from germline, CDR1 is KGHSH and CDR2 is LQKENI. CDR3 nucleotides: TGTGCCAGCTCACCAGGACAGGGGGTTTACAATGAGCAGTACTTC. It codes for CASSPGQGVYNEQYF.

V usage is TRBV6-1 and J usage is TRBJ2-3; D is perhaps TRBD1 (5 bases). The CDR3 is 13 amino acids. The ends were cut back, 7 bases at V and 3 bases at J, with 11 bases in the middle. Germline CDR1 reads MNHNS; CDR2 reads SASEGT. In DNA form, the CDR3 reads TGTGCCAGCAACTTCCAGGGAACAGATACGCAGTATTTT. Its translation is CASNFQGTDTQYF.

V and J are TRBV20-1 and TRBJ2-1; D remains ambiguous. This CDR3 comprises 15 residues. The germline V gene has CDR1 DFQATT and CDR2 SNEGSKA (reference sequence). The V gene lost 6 bases and the J gene lost 3 bases, with 18 bases spanning the gap. CDR3 residues: CSARRSEYDYNEQFF. CDR3 sequence (DNA): TGCAGTGCCCGTCGGTCGGAGTATGACTACAATGAGCAGTTCTTC.

This clonotype was recorded a few times. CDR3 protein: CASSIGGRGPYEQYF. The CDR3, as DNA: TGTGCCAGCAGTATTGGGGGCAGGGGGCCCTACGAGCAGTACTTC. The chain has TRBV27 and TRBJ2-4; 8 bases line up with TRBD1. The DNA end favors TRBJ2-7, so the J call may be wrong. This CDR3 contains 15 residues. Germline assignment: CDR1 MNHEY and CDR2 SMNVEV (reference sequence).

V is TRBV6-5 and J is TRBJ2-1; TRBD2 matches at 10 bases. Germline CDR1 reads MNHEY; CDR2 reads SVGAGI. J lost 8 bases, V lost 7 bases, and 11 bases had no gene match. The CDR3 runs 15 residues. The CDR3 is CASTNPGLATHEQFF. For the CDR3, the DNA is TGTGCCAGCACCAACCCGGGACTAGCGACCCATGAGCAGTTCTTC.

The chain employs TRBV10-3 and TRBJ1-4; the D gene is possibly TRBD1 (6 bases). The V end was cut by 2 bases, the J end by 10 bases, with 11 bases between. The CDR3 is made up of 13 amino acids. Germline assignment: CDR1 ENHRY and CDR2 SYGVKD. The CDR3: CAISEQEGGKLFF. The CDR3, as DNA: TGTGCCATCAGTGAGCAGGAGGGGGGAAAACTGTTTTTT.

This clonotype was seen only once. The chain has TRBV5-4 and TRBJ2-7; 8 positions agree with TRBD1. This CDR3 comprises 14 residues. Germline CDR1 SGHNT, CDR2 YYREEE (reference sequence). After removal of 4 bases from V and 6 bases from J, the junction contained 9 bases not matched to a gene. The CDR3 DNA sequence: TGTGCCAGCAGCCCAGGACAGGGTGGTAGCGAGCAGTACTTC. It is translated as CASSPGQGGSEQYF.